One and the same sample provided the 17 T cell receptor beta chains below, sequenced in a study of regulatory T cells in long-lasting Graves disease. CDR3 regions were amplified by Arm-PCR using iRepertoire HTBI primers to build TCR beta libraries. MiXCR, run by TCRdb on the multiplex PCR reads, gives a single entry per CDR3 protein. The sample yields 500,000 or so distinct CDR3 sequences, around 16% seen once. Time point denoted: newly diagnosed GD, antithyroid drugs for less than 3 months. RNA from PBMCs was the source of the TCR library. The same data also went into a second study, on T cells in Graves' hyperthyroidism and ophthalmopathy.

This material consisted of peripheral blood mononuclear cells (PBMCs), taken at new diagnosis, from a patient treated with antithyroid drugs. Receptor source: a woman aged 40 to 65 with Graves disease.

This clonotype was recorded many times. CDR3 coding DNA: TGTGCCAGCAGTTTATATTTCGGGCTGGGGAACACTGAAGCTTTCTTT. It yields the protein CASSLYFGLGNTEAFF. The rearrangement links TRBV28 to TRBJ1-1; D is unclear. Germline-derived CDR1 and CDR2 are MDHEN and SYDVKM. The CDR3 contains 16 residues. Deletions cut 1 base from V and 1 base from J, with 13 bases between.

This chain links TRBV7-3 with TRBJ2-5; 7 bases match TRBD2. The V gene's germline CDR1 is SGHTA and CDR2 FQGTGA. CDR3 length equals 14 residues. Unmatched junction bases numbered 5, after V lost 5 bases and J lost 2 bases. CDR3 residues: CASSKAGLQETQYF. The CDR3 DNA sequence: TGTGCCAGCAGCAAAGCGGGACTGCAAGAGACCCAGTACTTC.

The CDR3 coding sequence is TGTGCCAGCAGCTTGGGCATAGGCTACACCTTC. Protein product: CASSLGIGYTF. The chain recombines TRBV5-4 with TRBJ1-2; D gene unclear. Germline assignment: CDR1 SGHNT and CDR2 YYREEE (reference sequence). This CDR3 has 11 residues. V was trimmed by 0 bases and J by 8 bases, leaving 5 bases between them.

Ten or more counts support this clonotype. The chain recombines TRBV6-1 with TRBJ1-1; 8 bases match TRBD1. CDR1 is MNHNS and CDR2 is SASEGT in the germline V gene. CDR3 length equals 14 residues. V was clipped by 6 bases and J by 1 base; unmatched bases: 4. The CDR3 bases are TGTGCCAGCAGGGACGACAGGGGGAACACTGAAGCTTTCTTT. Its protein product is CASRDDRGNTEAFF.

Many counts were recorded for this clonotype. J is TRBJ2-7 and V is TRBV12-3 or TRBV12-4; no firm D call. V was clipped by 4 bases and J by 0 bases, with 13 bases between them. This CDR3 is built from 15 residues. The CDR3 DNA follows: TGTGCCAGCAGTTGGTTAAGTTTTTCCTCCTACGAGCAGTACTTC. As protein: CASSWLSFSSYEQYF.

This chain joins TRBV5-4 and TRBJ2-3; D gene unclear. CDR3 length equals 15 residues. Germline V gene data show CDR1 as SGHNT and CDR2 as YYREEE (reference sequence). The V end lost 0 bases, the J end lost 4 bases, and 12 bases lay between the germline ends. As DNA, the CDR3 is TGTGCCAGCAGCTTGGGCGCAGCTCCAGCAGATACGCAGTATTTT. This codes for CASSLGAAPADTQYF.

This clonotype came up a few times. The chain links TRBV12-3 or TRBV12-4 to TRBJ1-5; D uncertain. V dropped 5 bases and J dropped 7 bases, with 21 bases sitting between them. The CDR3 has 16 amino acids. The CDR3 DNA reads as TGTGCCAGCAGTCAGGTGCGGGCGTCCTCGAGGCAGCCCCAGCATTTT. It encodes CASSQVRASSRQPQHF.

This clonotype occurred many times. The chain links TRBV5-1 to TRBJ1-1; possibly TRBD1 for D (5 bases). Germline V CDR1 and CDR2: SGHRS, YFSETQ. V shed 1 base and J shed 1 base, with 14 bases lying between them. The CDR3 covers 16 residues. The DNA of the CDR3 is TGCGCCAGCAGCTTGAGATCGCCTGGGACGAACACTGAAGCTTTCTTT. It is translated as CASSLRSPGTNTEAFF.

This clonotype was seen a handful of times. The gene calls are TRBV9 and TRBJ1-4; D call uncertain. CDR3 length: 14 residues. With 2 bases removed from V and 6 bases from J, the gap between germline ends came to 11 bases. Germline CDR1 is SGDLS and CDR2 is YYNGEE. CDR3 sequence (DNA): TGTGCCAGCAGCGTCCGACATACAGATGAAAAACTGTTTTTT. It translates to CASSVRHTDEKLFF.

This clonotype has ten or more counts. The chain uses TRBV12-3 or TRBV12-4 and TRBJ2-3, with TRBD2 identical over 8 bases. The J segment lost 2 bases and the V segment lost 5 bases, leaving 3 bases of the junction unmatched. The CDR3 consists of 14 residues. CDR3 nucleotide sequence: TGTGCCAGCAGTATCGGGAGGGCCACAGATACGCAGTATTTT. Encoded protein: CASSIGRATDTQYF.

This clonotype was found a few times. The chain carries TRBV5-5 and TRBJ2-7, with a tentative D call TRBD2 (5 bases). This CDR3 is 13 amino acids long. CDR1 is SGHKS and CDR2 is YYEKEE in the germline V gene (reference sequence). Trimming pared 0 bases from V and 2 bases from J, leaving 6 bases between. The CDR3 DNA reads TGTGCCAGCAGCTTGGAACTAGCCTACGAGCAGTACTTC. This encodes CASSLELAYEQYF. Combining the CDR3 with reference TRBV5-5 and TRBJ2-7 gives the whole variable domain DAGVTQSPTHLIKTRGQQVTLRCSPISGHKSVSWYQQVLGQGPQFIFQYYEKEERGRGNFPDRFSARQFPNYSSELNVNALLLGDSALYLCASSLELAYEQYFGPGTRLTVT.

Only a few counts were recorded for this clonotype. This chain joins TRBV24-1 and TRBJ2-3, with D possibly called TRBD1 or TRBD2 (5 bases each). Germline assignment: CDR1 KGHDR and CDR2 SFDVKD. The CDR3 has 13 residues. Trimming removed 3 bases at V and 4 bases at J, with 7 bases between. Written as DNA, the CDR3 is TGTGCCACCAGTGATGGGACCGCAGATACGCAGTATTTT. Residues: CATSDGTADTQYF.

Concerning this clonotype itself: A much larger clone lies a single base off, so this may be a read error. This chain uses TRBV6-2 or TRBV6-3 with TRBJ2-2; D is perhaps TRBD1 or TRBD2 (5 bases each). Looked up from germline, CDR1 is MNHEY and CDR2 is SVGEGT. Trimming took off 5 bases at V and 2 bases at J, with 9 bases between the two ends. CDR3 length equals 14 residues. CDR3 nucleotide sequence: TGTGCCAGCAGTCACGGGACCAACACCGGGGAGCTGTTTTTT. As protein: CASSHGTNTGELFF.

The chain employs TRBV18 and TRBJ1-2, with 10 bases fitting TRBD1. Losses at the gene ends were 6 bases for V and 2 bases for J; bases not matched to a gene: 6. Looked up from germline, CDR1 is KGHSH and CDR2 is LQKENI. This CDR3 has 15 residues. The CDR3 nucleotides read TGTGCCAGCTCGGGGACAGGGGCGCTGAACTATGGCTACACCTTC. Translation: CASSGTGALNYGYTF. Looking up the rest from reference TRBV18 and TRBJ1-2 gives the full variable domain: NAGVMQNPRHLVRRRGQEARLRCSPMKGHSHVYWYRQLPEEGLKFMVYLQKENIIDESGMPKERFSAEFPKEGPSILRIQQVVRGDSAAYFCASSGTGALNYGYTFGSGTRLTVV.

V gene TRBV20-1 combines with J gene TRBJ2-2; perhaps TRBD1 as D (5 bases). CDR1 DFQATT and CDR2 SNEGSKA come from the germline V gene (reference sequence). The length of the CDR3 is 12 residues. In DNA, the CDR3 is TGCAGCCCCTGGACACACACCGGGGAGCTGTTTTTT. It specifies CSPWTHTGELFF.

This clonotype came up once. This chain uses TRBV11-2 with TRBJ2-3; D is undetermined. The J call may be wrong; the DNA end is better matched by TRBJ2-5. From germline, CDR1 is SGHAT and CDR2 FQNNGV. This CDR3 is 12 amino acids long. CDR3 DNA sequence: TGTGCCAGCAGCTTAGATCGGGTGACCCAGTACTTC. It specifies CASSLDRVTQYF.

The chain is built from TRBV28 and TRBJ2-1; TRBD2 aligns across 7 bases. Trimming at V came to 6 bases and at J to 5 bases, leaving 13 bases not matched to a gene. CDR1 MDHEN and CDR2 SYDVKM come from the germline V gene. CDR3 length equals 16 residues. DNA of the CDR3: TGTGCCAGCAGCTTAGCTGTAGCGGGCGGAAACAATGAGCAGTTCTTC. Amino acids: CASSLAVAGGNNEQFF.